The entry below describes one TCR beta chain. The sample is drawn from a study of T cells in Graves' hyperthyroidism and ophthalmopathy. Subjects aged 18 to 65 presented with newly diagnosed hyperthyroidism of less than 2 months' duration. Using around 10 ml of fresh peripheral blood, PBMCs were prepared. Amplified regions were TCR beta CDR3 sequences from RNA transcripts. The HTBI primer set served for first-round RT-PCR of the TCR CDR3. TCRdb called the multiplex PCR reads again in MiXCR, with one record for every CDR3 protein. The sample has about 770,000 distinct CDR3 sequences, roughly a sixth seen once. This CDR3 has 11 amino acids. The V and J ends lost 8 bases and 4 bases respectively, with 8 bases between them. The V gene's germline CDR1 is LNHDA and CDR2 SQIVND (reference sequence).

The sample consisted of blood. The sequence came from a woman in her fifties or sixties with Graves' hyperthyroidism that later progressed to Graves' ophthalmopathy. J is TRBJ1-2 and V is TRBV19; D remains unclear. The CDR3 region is CASLSGYGYTF. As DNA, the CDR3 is TGTGCCAGTCTTTCGGGCTATGGCTACACCTTC. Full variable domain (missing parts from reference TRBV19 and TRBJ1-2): DGGITQSPKYLFRKEGQNVTLSCEQNLNHDAMYWYRQDPGQGLRLIYYSQIVNDFQKGDIAEGYSVSREKKESFPLTVTSAQKNPTAFYLCASLSGYGYTFGSGTRLTVV.